The 31 T cell receptor beta chains presented below share a single source sample, sequenced in a study of blood T cell repertoires in COVID-19. The protocol was immunoSEQ multiplex PCR, while the TCRdb copy is restricted to in-frame clones and leaves out a portion. The repertoire consists of roughly 120,000 clones, with about 83% occurring once and the leading ten covering around 5%. Sequencing input: peripheral blood. The receptors were sampled from a human donor in a cohort sampled during active COVID-19.

The chain uses TRBV18 and TRBJ2-3; the D gene is possibly TRBD2 (5 bases). Trimming took off 2 bases at V and 6 bases at J, with 12 bases between the two ends. Germline assignment: CDR1 KGHSH and CDR2 LQKENI. This CDR3 spans 14 amino acids. In nucleotides, the CDR3 is TGTGCCAGCTCACCAGCTAGCCAGGAGGATACGCAGTATTTT. Translation gives CASSPASQEDTQYF.

The CDR3 protein is CASSSTGPNSYEQYF. The DNA of the CDR3 is TGTGCCAGCAGTTCTACAGGGCCTAACTCCTACGAGCAGTACTTC. This sequence joins TRBV25-1 and TRBJ2-7; a weak D match, TRBD1 (6 bases). Looked up from germline, CDR1 is MGHDK and CDR2 is SYGVNS. The length of the CDR3 is 15 residues. V dropped 5 bases and J dropped 0 bases, with 14 bases sitting between them.

The chain combines TRBV5-1 with TRBJ2-7; D is uncertain. Trimming stripped 4 bases from V and 2 bases from J, with 19 bases between. The length of the CDR3 is 16 residues. CDR1 and CDR2 from the germline V gene are SGHRS and YFSETQ. In nucleotides, the CDR3 is TGCGCCAGCAGCGTGCGTCCTAATGTGGTGACCTACGAGCAGTACTTC. Amino acid sequence: CASSVRPNVVTYEQYF.

V gene TRBV28 combines with J gene TRBJ1-5; perhaps TRBD1 as D (5 bases). V was pared by 5 bases and J by 0 bases, with 14 bases between. The germline CDR1 and CDR2 sequences are MDHEN and SYDVKM. The CDR3 covers 16 residues. The DNA for the CDR3 is TGTGCCAGCAGTCGGGGGGGTCCCGTTAGCAATCAGCCCCAGCATTTT. Translation gives CASSRGGPVSNQPQHF.

The chain is built from TRBV28 and TRBJ2-2, with D possibly being TRBD2 (7 bases). The CDR3 length is 15 residues. The germline CDR1 and CDR2 sequences are MDHEN and SYDVKM. With 2 bases removed from V and 5 bases from J, the gap between germline ends came to 12 bases. This CDR3 is CASSLGGGGTGELFF. CDR3 bases: TGTGCCAGCAGTTTAGGGGGAGGGGGAACCGGGGAGCTGTTTTTT.

The chain uses TRBV7-9 and TRBJ2-7; TRBD2 matches 10 bases. Germline CDR1 is SEHNR and CDR2 is FQNEAQ (reference sequence). The CDR3 has 15 amino acids. The V and J ends lost 5 bases and 5 bases, in that order; junction bases with no gene match: 9. The CDR3 loop is CASSGGRLAGDEQYF. The DNA for the CDR3 is TGTGCCAGCAGCGGAGGGAGGCTAGCGGGAGACGAGCAGTACTTC.

The rearrangement uses TRBV18 and TRBJ2-2; D unclear. This CDR3 is 13 amino acids long. With 2 bases removed from V and 6 bases from J, the gap between germline ends came to 7 bases. Per the germline V gene, CDR1 is KGHSH and CDR2 is LQKENI. The CDR3 DNA reads TGTGCCAGCTCACCATTGTCGGCCGGGGAGCTGTTTTTT. As protein: CASSPLSAGELFF.

This clone was observed a handful of times. The chain employs TRBV7-9 and TRBJ2-7; D unclear. CDR3 length: 15 residues. Germline values: CDR1 SEHNR, CDR2 FQNEAQ (reference sequence). V lost 5 bases to trimming and J lost 0 bases, with 14 bases between them. Here the CDR3 DNA reads TGTGCCAGCAGCCTCCAGACTGGAACCTCCTACGAGCAGTACTTC. This codes for CASSLQTGTSYEQYF.

The rearrangement links TRBV5-1 to TRBJ2-3; 10 bases fit TRBD2. Trimming cost V 4 bases and J 4 bases; bases outside gene matches: 9. CDR3 size: 16 residues. CDR1 SGHRS and CDR2 YFSETQ come from the germline V gene. In DNA form, the CDR3 reads TGCGCCAGCAGCCCCCCTAGCGGGAGCAGCGCAGATACGCAGTATTTT. Its translation is CASSPPSGSSADTQYF.

The chain links TRBV7-2 to TRBJ2-3, with 9 positions matching TRBD2. The CDR3 contains 16 residues. Germline V gene lookup returns CDR1 SGHTA and CDR2 FQGNSA. Losses at the gene ends were 5 bases for V and 1 base for J; bases not matched to a gene: 7. The DNA of the CDR3 is TGTGCCAGCAGCCCAATTCCTAGCGGGGGCACAGATACGCAGTATTTT. Its translation: CASSPIPSGGTDTQYF.

The chain has TRBV7-6 and TRBJ1-1; D might be TRBD1 (6 bases). This CDR3 region has 14 residues. Trimming shortened V by 4 bases and J by 7 bases, and 16 bases separated the two germline ends. Germline CDR1 reads SGHVS; CDR2 reads FNYEAQ. CDR3 sequence: CASSYNREGDEAFF. The CDR3 nucleotides are TGTGCCAGCAGCTACAACAGGGAGGGGGATGAAGCTTTCTTT.

The CDR3 sequence: CASSSEFRSRTDTQYF. CDR3 coding DNA: TGTGCCAGCAGCTCCGAGTTCCGATCCCGGACAGATACGCAGTATTTT. V is TRBV7-2 and J is TRBJ2-3; unclear D gene. The CDR3 extends over 16 amino acids. V was clipped by 4 bases and J by 3 bases, with 17 bases between them. The germline V gene has CDR1 SGHTA and CDR2 FQGNSA.

The chain couples TRBV18 to TRBJ2-7; D uncertain. The ends were cut back, 3 bases at V and 0 bases at J, with 9 bases in the middle. The CDR3 spans 14 residues. The V gene's germline CDR1 is KGHSH and CDR2 LQKENI. The CDR3 nucleotides read TGTGCCAGCTCACCTAAAGCGAGCTCCTACGAGCAGTACTTC. Its protein product is CASSPKASSYEQYF.

The chain combines TRBV7-6 with TRBJ2-7; 11 positions match TRBD2. Germline CDR1 reads SGHVS; CDR2 reads FNYEAQ. CDR3 size: 15 residues. V shed 4 bases and J 4 bases; nucleotides not matched to a gene: 6. CDR3 amino acids: CASSSGLAALYEQYF. The CDR3 DNA sequence: TGTGCCAGCAGCTCGGGACTAGCGGCGTTATACGAGCAGTACTTC.

J is TRBJ1-1 and V is TRBV19; D is unresolved. Germline CDR1 LNHDA, CDR2 SQIVND (reference sequence). The CDR3 extends over 12 amino acids. V lost 6 bases, J lost 1 base, and 6 bases lay in between. CDR3 sequence (DNA): TGTGCCAGTAGATCAGGGAACACTGAAGCTTTCTTT. Encoded protein: CASRSGNTEAFF.

The rearrangement links TRBV7-6 to TRBJ2-1; D uncertain. CDR3 length: 12 residues. The V gene's germline CDR1 is SGHVS and CDR2 FNYEAQ. V was cut by 5 bases and J by 8 bases, with 10 bases left in between. As DNA, the CDR3 is TGTGCCAGCAGCCCGGGTGGCGATGAGCAGTTCTTC. Protein product: CASSPGGDEQFF. Together with reference TRBV7-6 and TRBJ2-1, the CDR3 gives the full variable domain: GAGVSQSPRYKVTKRGQDVALRCDPISGHVSLYWYRQALGQGPEFLTYFNYEAQQDKSGLPNDRFSAERPEGSISTLTIQRTEQRDSAMYRCASSPGGDEQFFGPGTRLTVL.

The chain employs TRBV5-1 and TRBJ2-1; 8 nucleotides match TRBD2. Germline CDR1 SGHRS, CDR2 YFSETQ. This CDR3 spans 12 amino acids. After removal of 4 bases from V and 8 bases from J, the junction contained 2 bases not matched to a gene. CDR3 sequence (DNA): TGCGCCAGCAGCCTCGGGAGGGATGAGCAGTTCTTC. Protein product: CASSLGRDEQFF.

The V gene is TRBV4-1, the J gene TRBJ2-4; D perhaps matches TRBD2 (5 bases). The germline V and J ends were trimmed by 0 bases and 1 base, with 10 bases remaining between them. The CDR3 runs 16 residues. The V gene's germline CDR1 is MGHRA and CDR2 YSYEKL. CDR3 residues: CASSQDWGAAKNIQYF. The DNA for the CDR3 is TGCGCCAGCAGCCAAGATTGGGGAGCTGCCAAAAACATTCAGTACTTC.

This chain joins TRBV2 and TRBJ2-2, with 8 bases matching TRBD1. The V gene end was trimmed by 3 bases and the J gene end by 6 bases; junction bases not matched to a gene: 3. The CDR3 sequence is 14 residues long. Germline V gene sequence: CDR1 SNHLY, CDR2 FYNNEI. CDR3 amino acids: CASSEDRVAGELFF. CDR3 nucleotides: TGTGCCAGCAGTGAGGACAGGGTAGCCGGGGAGCTGTTTTTT.

The chain couples TRBV27 to TRBJ2-3; 7 bases align to TRBD1. The CDR3 loop spans 19 amino acids. The germline V gene encodes CDR1 MNHEY and CDR2 SMNVEV (reference sequence). V shed 0 bases, J shed 4 bases, and the junction held 16 bases outside the gene matches. CDR3 in amino acids: CASSLSINVLQGKADTQYF. The CDR3 DNA reads TGTGCCAGCAGTTTATCGATAAACGTGCTACAGGGGAAGGCAGATACGCAGTATTTT.

The rearrangement uses TRBV5-6 and TRBJ2-1, with D hard to call. From germline, CDR1 is SGHDT and CDR2 YYEEEE. The CDR3 loop spans 12 amino acids. V lost 1 base, J lost 9 bases, and 8 bases lay in between. The chain's CDR3 is CASSLTVGEQFF. The DNA of the CDR3 is TGTGCCAGCAGCTTGACAGTTGGTGAGCAGTTCTTC.

V is TRBV9 and J is TRBJ2-2; 10 bases match TRBD1. Germline lookup yields CDR1 SGDLS and CDR2 YYNGEE. This CDR3 region has 16 residues. V shed 2 bases and J 4 bases; nucleotides not matched to a gene: 5. The CDR3 spells CASSVRDRGITGELFF. CDR3 sequence (DNA): TGTGCCAGCAGCGTTCGGGACAGGGGCATCACCGGGGAGCTGTTTTTT.

The chain links TRBV12-3 or TRBV12-4 to TRBJ2-3; maybe TRBD1 (6 bases). The CDR3 runs 11 residues. Trimming left V 8 bases short and J 10 bases short, with 13 bases between. CDR3 in amino acids: CASGGGRAQYF. The CDR3 DNA reads TGTGCCAGCGGGGGCGGAAGAGCGCAGTATTTT.

The chain carries TRBV7-7 and TRBJ2-5; perhaps TRBD2 as D (6 bases). In germline, CDR1 is SSHAT, CDR2 FNYEAQ (reference sequence). With 5 bases removed from V and 2 bases from J, the gap between germline ends came to 36 bases. The length of the CDR3 is 22 residues. The CDR3, as DNA: TGTGCCAGCAGCCGGGGACTGATACTGGGGGTTACCAAACTTTCCGTTCAAGAGACCCAGTACTTC. Its protein is CASSRGLILGVTKLSVQETQYF.

The chain is built from TRBV2 and TRBJ1-1; 11 bases agree with TRBD1. CDR3 length: 16 residues. V trimming: 4 bases; J trimming: 11 bases; junction bases outside the gene matches: 15. Looked up from germline, CDR1 is SNHLY and CDR2 is FYNNEI. CDR3 sequence: CASSGVFRTGGRGAFF. The CDR3 DNA reads TGTGCCAGCAGTGGTGTATTCCGGACAGGGGGCAGGGGGGCTTTCTTT. The full variable domain, completed using reference TRBV2 and TRBJ1-1, is EPEVTQTPSHQVTQMGQEVILRCVPISNHLYFYWYRQILGQKVEFLVSFYNNEISEKSEIFDDQFSVERPDGSNFTLKIRSTKLEDSAMYFCASSGVFRTGGRGAFFGQGTRLTVV.

The chain links TRBV3-1 (or the pseudogene TRBV3-2) to TRBJ1-2; possibly TRBD1 for D (5 bases). Trimming shortened V by 4 bases and J by 2 bases, and 11 bases separated the two germline ends. Per the germline V gene, CDR1 is LGHDT and CDR2 is YNNKEL (reference sequence). CDR3 size: 14 residues. The CDR3 DNA is TGTGCCAGCAGCCCGTCTCCAGGGAACTATGGCTACACCTTC. Amino acid sequence: CASSPSPGNYGYTF.

The DNA of the CDR3 is TGTGCCAGTACATTCGGGGGGGCAGGGGACACAGATACGCAGTATTTT. Amino acids: CASTFGGAGDTDTQYF. This chain joins TRBV19 and TRBJ2-3; TRBD2 matches 8 bases. The CDR3 has 16 residues. Germline trimming cut 7 bases from V and 2 bases from J; bases unmatched to any gene: 11. CDR1 and CDR2 (germline): LNHDA, SQIVND (reference sequence).

The chain links TRBV5-1 to TRBJ2-1; TRBD1 matches 9 bases. CDR3 size: 16 residues. The germline CDR1 and CDR2 sequences are SGHRS and YFSETQ. J lost 4 bases, V lost 0 bases, and 5 bases had no gene match. CDR3 sequence: CASSLAGTGNYNEQFF. The DNA of the CDR3 is TGCGCCAGCAGCTTGGCCGGGACAGGGAATTACAATGAGCAGTTCTTC.

The V call is TRBV4-3, the J call TRBJ2-1; tentatively, D is TRBD1 (5 bases). The CDR3 covers 13 residues. CDR1 is LGHNA and CDR2 is YSLEER in the germline V gene. Between the trimmed V and J ends, which lost 2 bases and 10 bases, there was a span of 12 bases. CDR3 DNA sequence: TGCGCCAGCAGCCAACTACTGGGGCTAGAGCAGTTCTTC. It translates to CASSQLLGLEQFF.

The rearrangement links TRBV3-1 (or the pseudogene TRBV3-2) to TRBJ1-3; TRBD1 matches at 9 bases. CDR3 length equals 14 residues. V dropped 5 bases and J dropped 2; count of bases not matched to a gene: 1. Germline V gene data show CDR1 as LGHDT and CDR2 as YNNKEL (reference sequence). The CDR3 nucleotides are TGTGCCAGCAGCGACAGGGGGACTGGAAACACCATATATTTT. Translating it yields CASSDRGTGNTIYF.

The J gene is TRBJ2-1, the V gene TRBV6-1; D gene uncertain. Germline loops: CDR1 MNHNS, CDR2 SASEGT. Deletions cut 2 bases from V and 7 bases from J, with 3 bases between. There are 11 residues in the CDR3. CDR3 amino acids: CASSELNEQFF. The CDR3 coding sequence is TGTGCCAGCAGTGAACTGAATGAGCAGTTCTTC.